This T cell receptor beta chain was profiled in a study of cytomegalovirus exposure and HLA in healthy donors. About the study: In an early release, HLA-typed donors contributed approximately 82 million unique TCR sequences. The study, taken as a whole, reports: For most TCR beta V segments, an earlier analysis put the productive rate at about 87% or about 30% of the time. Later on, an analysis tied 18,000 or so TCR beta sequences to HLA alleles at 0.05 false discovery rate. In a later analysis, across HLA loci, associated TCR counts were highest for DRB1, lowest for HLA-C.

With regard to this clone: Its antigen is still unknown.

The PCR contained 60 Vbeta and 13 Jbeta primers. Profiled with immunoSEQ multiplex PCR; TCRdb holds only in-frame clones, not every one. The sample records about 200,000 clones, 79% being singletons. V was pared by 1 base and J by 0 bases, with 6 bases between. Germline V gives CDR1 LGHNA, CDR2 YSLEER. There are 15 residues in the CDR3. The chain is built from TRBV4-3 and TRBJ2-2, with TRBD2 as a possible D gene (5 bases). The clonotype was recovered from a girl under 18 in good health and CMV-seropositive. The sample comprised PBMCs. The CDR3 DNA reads TGCGCCAGCAGCCAAGGGGAGACGAACACCGGGGAGCTGTTTTTT. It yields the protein CASSQGETNTGELFF.